The TCR beta chain described here comes from a study of breast tumors, draining lymph nodes, adjacent tissues. Study-level points and caveats: The data were judged consistent with most tumor T cells coming from lymph node and expanding in tumor. Tumor TCR diversity was below lymph nodes but above nontumor tissue.

Breast cancer patients provided tissue from their axillary draining lymph nodes. One entry per CDR3 protein, called by TCRdb with MiXCR from the multiplex PCR reads. The sample lists over 250,000 distinct CDR3 sequences, roughly 31% occurring once. V was clipped by 5 bases and J by 5 bases, with 12 bases between them. The CDR3 extends over 13 amino acids. Germline V gene data show CDR1 as SGHTA and CDR2 as FQGNSA. This clonotype was observed many times. Its cognate antigen is unknown. Sequencing used axillary lymph node tissue. The sequence was obtained from a female donor with breast cancer. Some clones in this sample may be carry-over from other donors' samples. The genes are TRBV7-2 and TRBJ2-5, with D unclear. CDR3: CASSQGRSETQYF. CDR3 nucleotide sequence: TGTGCCAGCAGCCAAGGGCGTTCGGAGACCCAGTACTTC.